This T cell receptor (beta chain) came from a study of blood T cell repertoires in COVID-19. CDR3 length: 14 residues. The germline gives CDR1 KGHSH, CDR2 LQKENI. V was trimmed by 4 bases and J by 12 bases, leaving 19 bases between them. In the authors' methods: Reference gene primer amplification gave estimated nucleated cell counts. Assay used: immunoSEQ multiplex PCR; TCRdb lists only in-frame clones, some missing. V, J and clone size reflect that table, while D and trimming were determined from the DNA. The table has approximately 210,000 clones, approximately 82% seen once. This receptor was taken from a man in his forties who had recovered from COVID-19. This rearrangement joins TRBV18 to TRBJ2-1; D is possibly TRBD2 (6 bases). Material: PBMCs or T cells enriched from blood (not recorded which). CDR3 sequence (DNA): TGTGCCAGCTCACTAAGTCGTCCACTCGGGGGGCAGTTCTTC. The encoded protein is CASSLSRPLGGQFF. Based on the CDR3 plus reference TRBV18 and TRBJ2-1, the full variable domain is NAGVMQNPRHLVRRRGQEARLRCSPMKGHSHVYWYRQLPEEGLKFMVYLQKENIIDESGMPKERFSAEFPKEGPSILRIQQVVRGDSAAYFCASSLSRPLGGQFFGPGTRLTVL.